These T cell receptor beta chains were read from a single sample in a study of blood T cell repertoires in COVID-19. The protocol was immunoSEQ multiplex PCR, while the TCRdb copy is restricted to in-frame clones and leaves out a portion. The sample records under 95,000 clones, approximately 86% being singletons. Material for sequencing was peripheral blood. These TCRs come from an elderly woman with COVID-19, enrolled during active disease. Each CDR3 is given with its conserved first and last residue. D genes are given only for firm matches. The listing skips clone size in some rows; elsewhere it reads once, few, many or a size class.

CDR3nt: TGTGCCAGCAGCCAAGCCAGTGGCCTTTTCTACGAGCAGTACTTC
CDR3aa: CASSQASGLFYEQYF
abundance: NA
j_gene: TRBJ2-7
v_gene: TRBV3-1/TRBV3-2
d_gene: NA

CDR3nt: TGTGCCAGCAAAAGGGGGGGCGCGAACACTGAAGCTTTCTTT
CDR3aa: CASKRGGANTEAFF
abundance: NA
j_gene: TRBJ1-1
v_gene: TRBV28
d_gene: NA

CDR3nt: TGTGCCTGGAGGACAGCCAAGGTATCCGGGGAGCTGTTTTTT
CDR3aa: CAWRTAKVSGELFF
abundance: NA
j_gene: TRBJ2-2
v_gene: TRBV30
d_gene: NA

CDR3nt: TGTGCCAGCACTAAACAGGGGGTTGGCACTGAAGCTTTCTTT
CDR3aa: CASTKQGVGTEAFF
abundance: NA
j_gene: TRBJ1-1
v_gene: TRBV2
d_gene: TRBD1

CDR3nt: TGTGCCAGCAGCCTCCGATTTTCTGGACGGGGAATTAATCAGCCCCAGCATTTT
CDR3aa: CASSLRFSGRGINQPQHF
abundance: NA
j_gene: TRBJ1-5
v_gene: TRBV6-2/TRBV6-3
d_gene: NA

CDR3nt: TGTGCCATCATTGAGAACCCTACGGGTGAGCTGTTTTTT
CDR3aa: CAIIENPTGELFF
abundance: NA
j_gene: TRBJ2-2
v_gene: TRBV10-3
d_gene: NA

CDR3nt: TGTGCCAGCAGTCGTAGTGACAGCTACAATCAGCCCCAGCATTTT
CDR3aa: CASSRSDSYNQPQHF
abundance: once
j_gene: TRBJ1-5
v_gene: TRBV6-5
d_gene: NA

CDR3nt: TGTGCCATCAGTGAGGACAGGGTAGGAGGCTACACCTTC
CDR3aa: CAISEDRVGGYTF
abundance: NA
j_gene: TRBJ1-2
v_gene: TRBV10-3
d_gene: TRBD1

CDR3nt: TGTGCCAGCAAGGGGGCTAACTATGGCTACACCTTC
CDR3aa: CASKGANYGYTF
abundance: NA
j_gene: TRBJ1-2
v_gene: TRBV6-5
d_gene: NA

CDR3nt: TGTGCCAGCAGCGCAAACCGGGACAGGGGCAATCAGCCCCAGCATTTT
CDR3aa: CASSANRDRGNQPQHF
abundance: NA
j_gene: TRBJ1-5
v_gene: TRBV21-1
d_gene: NA

CDR3nt: TGTGCCAGCCCAAGACTGCCGGGATGGCAGTACTTC
CDR3aa: CASPRLPGWQYF
abundance: NA
j_gene: TRBJ2-5
v_gene: TRBV6-4
d_gene: NA

CDR3nt: TGCAGTGCTAGTTTACAGGGTGGCACTGAAGCTTTCTTT
CDR3aa: CSASLQGGTEAFF
abundance: NA
j_gene: TRBJ1-1
v_gene: TRBV20-1
d_gene: NA

CDR3nt: TGCGCCAGCAGCTTGGGGTGGACAGGAACCTACGAGCAGTACTTC
CDR3aa: CASSLGWTGTYEQYF
abundance: NA
j_gene: TRBJ2-7
v_gene: TRBV5-1
d_gene: TRBD1

CDR3nt: TGTGCCAGTAGTTACCGGGACAGGGGGAATGAGCAGTTCTTC
CDR3aa: CASSYRDRGNEQFF
abundance: NA
j_gene: TRBJ2-1
v_gene: TRBV19
d_gene: TRBD1

CDR3nt: TGTGCCAGTAGTAGCCGGACAGCCCCGGGTCAGCCCCAGCATTTT
CDR3aa: CASSSRTAPGQPQHF
abundance: NA
j_gene: TRBJ1-5
v_gene: TRBV19
d_gene: NA

CDR3nt: TGTGCCAGCAGCCAACAGTCACAAGGGGCTAACTATGGCTACACCTTC
CDR3aa: CASSQQSQGANYGYTF
abundance: few
j_gene: TRBJ1-2
v_gene: TRBV4-2
d_gene: NA

CDR3nt: TGTGCCAGCTCACCAACGCCTAGCGGCCCCTGGGAGACCCAGTACTTC
CDR3aa: CASSPTPSGPWETQYF
abundance: NA
j_gene: TRBJ2-5
v_gene: TRBV18
d_gene: TRBD2

CDR3nt: TGTGCCAGCAGCCATTCTCTATGGCTAGGCGGGGAGCTGTTTTTT
CDR3aa: CASSHSLWLGGELFF
abundance: NA
j_gene: TRBJ2-2
v_gene: TRBV14
d_gene: NA

CDR3nt: TGTGCCAGCAGTGAATATCCACTAGCGGGGGGAGATACGCAGTATTTT
CDR3aa: CASSEYPLAGGDTQYF
abundance: once
j_gene: TRBJ2-3
v_gene: TRBV6-1
d_gene: TRBD2

CDR3nt: TGTGCCAGCAGCGCAGGACTAGCGGGAGGGCCTTTGTCCTACAATGAGCAGTTCTTC
CDR3aa: CASSAGLAGGPLSYNEQFF
abundance: NA
j_gene: TRBJ2-1
v_gene: TRBV9
d_gene: TRBD2

CDR3nt: TGTGCCACCATGACAGGACCCCTTACCGGGGAGCTGTTTTTT
CDR3aa: CATMTGPLTGELFF
abundance: few
j_gene: TRBJ2-2
v_gene: TRBV27
d_gene: NA